The text below deals with one T cell receptor beta chain. Terminally differentiated effector memory CD45RA+ cells were excluded from the naive CD8 cells, which were CD45RO-negative and positively selected for CCR7. Only in-frame clones appear in the TCRdb table, and some are missing; sequencing was by immunoSEQ multiplex PCR. The sample contains some 800,000 clones, 90% to 95% of which appear only once. The source of the sample is a study of shared clonotypes between healthy human individuals. V lost 0 bases and J 6 bases, leaving 11 bases between the germline ends. Germline-derived CDR1 and CDR2 are SGHDN and FVKESK. This CDR3 spans 15 amino acids.

The source material was naive CD8+ T cells sorted from blood. The sequence was obtained from a young man in good health. This rearrangement joins TRBV14 to TRBJ2-2; possibly TRBD1 for D (5 bases). CDR3 in amino acids: CASSQDVGVAGELFF. The DNA for the CDR3 is TGTGCCAGCAGCCAAGATGTAGGGGTCGCCGGGGAGCTGTTTTTT.